This T cell receptor beta chain was sequenced for a study of T cells in Graves' hyperthyroidism and ophthalmopathy. The source material, RNA transcripts, was used to amplify TCR beta CDR3 regions. HTBI primers were employed in a first-round RT-PCR of the TCR CDR3. Each CDR3 protein gets one entry after TCRdb re-called the multiplex PCR reads with MiXCR. The sample holds over 150,000 distinct CDR3 sequences, less than 20% seen once. Broader study findings: Classification by a 13 V-J model distinguished ophthalmopathy from stable hyperthyroidism.

Exclusion of patients followed from uncontrolled infection, other autoimmune disease, pregnancy or lactation. After removal of 3 bases from V and 2 bases from J, the junction contained 7 bases not matched to a gene. The CDR3 contains 16 residues. The germline V gene has CDR1 SGHRS and CDR2 YFSETQ. This clonotype showed up just a few times. The antigen is not known. The chain is built from TRBV5-1 and TRBJ2-2, with 7 bases matching TRBD2. The source is a woman aged 45 to 65 with Graves' hyperthyroidism. What was sequenced was blood. The CDR3 region has the DNA TGCGCCAGCAGCTGGTCTAGCGGCAGAAACACCGGGGAGCTGTTTTTT. Residues: CASSWSSGRNTGELFF.